This T cell receptor (beta chain) was captured in a study of blood T cell repertoires in COVID-19. Across the study: COVID-19 samples from acute and convalescent phases originated in the United States, Italy and Spain. Sources were T cells, B-cell-depleted T cells, or PBMCs; the material itself was cDNA or gDNA.

Source study methods: Cell counts per sample came from amplifying reference gene primers. Sequenced by immunoSEQ multiplex PCR; TCRdb stores in-frame clones only, minus some. V, J and clone size were drawn from that table, and D and trimming were deduced from the DNA. Found here are 90,000 to 140,000 clones, roughly 79% of them singletons; the top ten hold roughly a tenth. The CDR3 contains 13 residues. CDR1 and CDR2 from the germline V gene are SGHVS and FNYEAQ. V lost 5 bases and J lost 5, with 12 bases in between. Sequencing was done on a sample of peripheral blood. V is TRBV7-6 and J is TRBJ2-5; tentative D call: TRBD1 (6 bases). This sequence was found in a woman in her sixties or seventies with acute or convalescent COVID-19. The CDR3 coding sequence is TGTGCCAGCAGCCCAGGGGTAGGGGAGACCCAGTACTTC. Translated, it gives CASSPGVGETQYF.